These 10 T cell receptor beta chains were all obtained from the same sample, sequenced in a study of cytomegalovirus exposure and HLA in healthy donors (dated 2017 in TCRdb). The method behind the library was the immunoSEQ multiplex PCR assay. For the multiplex PCR, a mixture combining 60 forward primers for TCR Vbeta segments and 13 reverse primers for TCR Jbeta segments was used. The immuneACCESS repertoire file appears here via TCRdb, limited to in-frame rearrangements. These files lack a portion of the clones; in checked studies, under half of the deficit traces to unresolved V genes, and the cause of the others is not known. For this sample there are some 140,000 clones; around 77% appear just once. Around 1.2% of the sample belongs to the ten largest clones. Sample: PBMCs. The receptors were gathered from a man aged 45-65 years in good health and CMV-seronegative.

The genes are TRBV5-4 and TRBJ2-2; D is ambiguous. Germline V CDR1 and CDR2: SGHNT, YYREEE (reference sequence). This CDR3 contains 14 residues. V shed 3 bases and J shed 3 bases, with 9 bases lying between them. The CDR3 sequence is CASSYDSYTGELFF. Here the CDR3 DNA reads TGTGCCAGCAGCTACGACTCTTACACCGGGGAGCTGTTTTTT.

The chain uses TRBV28 and TRBJ2-7; the D is unclear. CDR3 length: 15 residues. Germline V CDR1 and CDR2: MDHEN, SYDVKM. Deletions cut 8 bases from V and 5 bases from J, with 22 bases between. In DNA form, the CDR3 reads TGTGCCAGCGTGCGGTCTGGAAAACTCCTAGACGAGCAGTACTTC. The encoded protein is CASVRSGKLLDEQYF.

This chain connects TRBV19 to TRBJ2-2; weak D call: TRBD1 (6 bases). CDR3 size: 16 residues. The germline gives CDR1 LNHDA, CDR2 SQIVND (reference sequence). With 6 bases removed from V and 6 bases from J, the gap between germline ends came to 20 bases. The CDR3 DNA follows: TGTGCCAGTAGCCCCGAATTTTACAGGGTTGCCGGGGAGCTGTTTTTT. Protein product: CASSPEFYRVAGELFF.

The chain carries TRBV6-5 and TRBJ2-2; TRBD1 is a possible D gene (5 bases). Trimming shortened V by 6 bases and J by 1 base, and 9 bases separated the two germline ends. The CDR3 has 14 amino acids. The germline gives CDR1 MNHEY, CDR2 SVGAGI. The CDR3 here is CASRTGQNTGELFF. The DNA of the CDR3 is TGTGCCAGCAGGACCGGACAGAACACCGGGGAGCTGTTTTTT.

V usage is TRBV6-5 and J usage is TRBJ2-5; maybe TRBD2 (6 bases). The CDR3 consists of 15 residues. Germline loops: CDR1 MNHEY, CDR2 SVGAGI. Trimming removed 1 base at V and 2 bases at J, with 11 bases between. The CDR3 bases are TGTGCCAGCAGTTACTTGGCGGGGAGGCAAGAGACCCAGTACTTC. Translating it yields CASSYLAGRQETQYF.

This chain joins TRBV28 and TRBJ1-1; 9 positions agree with TRBD1. J lost 4 bases, V lost 5 bases, and 14 bases had no gene match. CDR3 length: 17 residues. Germline assignment: CDR1 MDHEN and CDR2 SYDVKM. The CDR3 protein is CASSLFPDRGSVTEAFF. The CDR3 DNA sequence: TGTGCCAGCAGTCTCTTCCCCGACAGGGGGTCGGTCACTGAAGCTTTCTTT. Combining the CDR3 with reference TRBV28 and TRBJ1-1 gives the whole variable domain DVKVTQSSRYLVKRTGEKVFLECVQDMDHENMFWYRQDPGLGLRLIYFSYDVKMKEKGDIPEGYSVSREKKERFSLILESASTNQTSMYLCASSLFPDRGSVTEAFFGQGTRLTVV.

This chain joins TRBV6-1 and TRBJ2-1; TRBD1 matches 8 bases. This CDR3 spans 17 amino acids. The germline V gene has CDR1 MNHNS and CDR2 SASEGT. The junction had 17 bases not matched to a gene; V was cut back by 5 bases and J by 8 bases. CDR3 sequence reads: CASSKGATGGARDEQFF. In DNA, the CDR3 is TGTGCCAGCAGTAAAGGGGCAACAGGGGGTGCCCGGGATGAGCAGTTCTTC.

This sequence joins TRBV19 and TRBJ2-5; 11 bases are shared with TRBD2. Germline V lookup: CDR1 LNHDA, CDR2 SQIVND (reference sequence). The CDR3 spans 16 residues. The J segment lost 2 bases and the V segment lost 4 bases, leaving 6 bases of the junction unmatched. CDR3 DNA sequence: TGTGCCAGTAGTACCCGGGGACTAGCGGCACAAGAGACCCAGTACTTC. This codes for CASSTRGLAAQETQYF.

The rearrangement uses TRBV7-2 and TRBJ2-6; tentatively, D is TRBD1 (6 bases). This CDR3 is 17 amino acids long. V lost 5 bases and J 0 bases, leaving 14 bases between the germline ends. Germline-derived CDR1 and CDR2 are SGHTA and FQGNSA. The CDR3 coding sequence is TGTGCCAGCAGCAAAACAGGGACGAACTCTGGGGCCAACGTCCTGACTTTC. Translated, it gives CASSKTGTNSGANVLTF.

The V gene is TRBV5-1, the J gene TRBJ2-7, with 13 nucleotides matching TRBD2. The CDR3 spans 18 residues. The V gene end was trimmed by 0 bases and the J gene end by 0 bases; junction bases not matched to a gene: 6. Germline V gene data show CDR1 as SGHRS and CDR2 as YFSETQ. DNA for the CDR3: TGCGCCAGCAGCTTGGTAGCTACTAGCGGGAGGGCCTCCTACGAGCAGTACTTC. This translates into CASSLVATSGRASYEQYF.